This T cell receptor (beta chain) was documented in a study of PD-1 blockade in mismatch repair-deficient tumors. CDR1 is SGDLS, CDR2 YYNGEE, per germline. Between the trimmed V and J ends, which lost 0 bases and 5 bases, there was a span of 17 bases. CDR3 length equals 16 residues. Profiling relied on immunoSEQ multiplex PCR, and the TCRdb table lists in-frame clones only, not all of them. This sample carries 60,000 to 75,000 clones, around 88% of them seen once, and the ten largest clones take 11% to 15%. Sample: peripheral blood, taken 52 weeks after starting pembrolizumab. This chain connects TRBV9 to TRBJ2-5; tentatively, D is TRBD1 or TRBD2 (5 bases each). This receptor was obtained from an adult with mismatch repair-deficient cancer. CDR3 DNA sequence: TGTGCCAGCAGCGTAGCCCCCCAGGGCGGGCGTGAGACCCAGTACTTC. Translating gives CASSVAPQGGRETQYF.